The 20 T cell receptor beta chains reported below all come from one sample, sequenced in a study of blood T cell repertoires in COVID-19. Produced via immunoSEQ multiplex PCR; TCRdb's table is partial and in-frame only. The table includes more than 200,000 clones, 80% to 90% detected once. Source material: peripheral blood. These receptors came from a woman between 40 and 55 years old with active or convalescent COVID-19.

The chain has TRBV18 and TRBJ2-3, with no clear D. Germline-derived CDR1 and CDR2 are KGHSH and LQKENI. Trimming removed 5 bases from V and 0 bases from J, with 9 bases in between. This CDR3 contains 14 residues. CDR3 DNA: TGTGCCAGCTCATCGGAGTCTAGCACAGATACGCAGTATTTT. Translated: CASSSESSTDTQYF.

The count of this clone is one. CDR3 sequence (DNA): TGTGCCACCAGTGATACCGGACAGGGGACCTACGAGCAGTACTTC. Translating it yields CATSDTGQGTYEQYF. V gene TRBV24-1 combines with J gene TRBJ2-7; 9 positions agree with TRBD1. This CDR3 is built from 15 residues. V lost 3 bases to trimming and J lost 2 bases; unmatched junction nucleotides: 4. Per germline, CDR1 KGHDR and CDR2 SFDVKD.

This CDR3 is CASSYSISGRAWEQYF. CDR3 DNA sequence: TGTGCCAGCAGTTACTCGATTAGCGGGAGGGCCTGGGAGCAGTACTTC. J is TRBJ2-7 and V is TRBV6-2 or TRBV6-3; the match to TRBD2 covers 11 bases. Germline-derived CDR1 and CDR2 are MNHEY and SVGEGT. There are 16 residues in the CDR3. J lost 7 bases, V lost 0 bases, and 8 bases had no gene match.

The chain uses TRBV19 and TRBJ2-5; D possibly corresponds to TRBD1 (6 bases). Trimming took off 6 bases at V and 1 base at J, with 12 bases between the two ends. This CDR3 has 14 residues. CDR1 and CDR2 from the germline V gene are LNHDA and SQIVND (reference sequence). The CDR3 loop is CASRKDRSQETQYF. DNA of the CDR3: TGTGCCAGTAGGAAGGACAGAAGCCAAGAGACCCAGTACTTC.

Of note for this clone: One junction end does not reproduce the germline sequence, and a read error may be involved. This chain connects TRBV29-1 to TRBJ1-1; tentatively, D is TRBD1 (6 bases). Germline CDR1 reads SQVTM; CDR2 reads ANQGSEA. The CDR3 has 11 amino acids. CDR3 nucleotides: TGCAGCGTGGAAACAGGGTTCACGGGGGGATTT. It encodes CSVETGFTGGF.

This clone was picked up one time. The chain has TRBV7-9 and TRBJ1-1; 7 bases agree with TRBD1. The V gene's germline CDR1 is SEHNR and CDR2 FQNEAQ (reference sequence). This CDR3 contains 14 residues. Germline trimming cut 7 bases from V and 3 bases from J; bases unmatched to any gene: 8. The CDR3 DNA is TGTGCCAGCATCCAAACAGGGGTGGACACTGAAGCTTTCTTT. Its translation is CASIQTGVDTEAFF.

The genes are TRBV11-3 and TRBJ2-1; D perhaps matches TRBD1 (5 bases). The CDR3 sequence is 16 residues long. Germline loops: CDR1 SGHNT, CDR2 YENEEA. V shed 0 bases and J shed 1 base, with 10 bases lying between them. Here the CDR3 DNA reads TGTGCCAGCAGCTTAGATTGGGCAGGGTCCTACAATGAGCAGTTCTTC. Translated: CASSLDWAGSYNEQFF.

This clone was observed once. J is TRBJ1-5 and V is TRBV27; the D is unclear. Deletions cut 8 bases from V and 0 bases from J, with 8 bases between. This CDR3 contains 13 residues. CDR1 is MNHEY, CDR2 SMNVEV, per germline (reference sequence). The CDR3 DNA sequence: TGTGCCAGCGGGTACTATAGCAATCAGCCCCAGCATTTT. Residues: CASGYYSNQPQHF.

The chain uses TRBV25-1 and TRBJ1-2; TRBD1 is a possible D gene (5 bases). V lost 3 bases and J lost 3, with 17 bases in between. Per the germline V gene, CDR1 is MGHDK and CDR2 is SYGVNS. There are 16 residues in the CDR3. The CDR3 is CASSDRQGLRDYGYTF. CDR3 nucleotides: TGTGCCAGCAGTGATAGGCAGGGCCTCAGAGACTATGGCTACACCTTC.

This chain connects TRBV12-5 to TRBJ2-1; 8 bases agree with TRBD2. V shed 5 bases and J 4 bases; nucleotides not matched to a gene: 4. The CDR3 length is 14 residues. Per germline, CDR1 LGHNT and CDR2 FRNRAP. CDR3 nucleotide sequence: TGTGCTAGTGGTACCAGCGGGGGATACAATGAGCAGTTCTTC. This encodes CASGTSGGYNEQFF.

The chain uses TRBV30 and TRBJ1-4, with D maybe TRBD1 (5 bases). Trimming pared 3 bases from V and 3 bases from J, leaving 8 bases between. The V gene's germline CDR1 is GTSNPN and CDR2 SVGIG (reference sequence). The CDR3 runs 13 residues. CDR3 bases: TGTGCCTGGAGCCCAGGGCCTAATGAAAAACTGTTTTTT. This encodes CAWSPGPNEKLFF.

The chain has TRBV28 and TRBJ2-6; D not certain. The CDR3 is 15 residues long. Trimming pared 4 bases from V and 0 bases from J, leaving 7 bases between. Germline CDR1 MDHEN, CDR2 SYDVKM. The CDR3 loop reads CASSYEHSGANVLTF. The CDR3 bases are TGTGCCAGCAGTTATGAACACTCTGGGGCCAACGTCCTGACTTTC. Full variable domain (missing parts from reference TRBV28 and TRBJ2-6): DVKVTQSSRYLVKRTGEKVFLECVQDMDHENMFWYRQDPGLGLRLIYFSYDVKMKEKGDIPEGYSVSREKKERFSLILESASTNQTSMYLCASSYEHSGANVLTFGAGSRLTVL.

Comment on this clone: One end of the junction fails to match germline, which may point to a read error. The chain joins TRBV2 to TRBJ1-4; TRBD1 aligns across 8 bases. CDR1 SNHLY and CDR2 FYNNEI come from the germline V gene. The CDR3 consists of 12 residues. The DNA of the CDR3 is TGTGCCGGCAGACAGGGGAATGAAAAACTGTTTTTT. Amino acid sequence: CAGRQGNEKLFF.

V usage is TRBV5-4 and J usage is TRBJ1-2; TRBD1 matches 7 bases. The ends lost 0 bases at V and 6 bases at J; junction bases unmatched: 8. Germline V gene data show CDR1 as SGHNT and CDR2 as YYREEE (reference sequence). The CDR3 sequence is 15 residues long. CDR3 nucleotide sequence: TGTGCCAGCAGCTTGGCCGAAGGGGGCGGGGATGGCTACACCTTC. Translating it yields CASSLAEGGGDGYTF.

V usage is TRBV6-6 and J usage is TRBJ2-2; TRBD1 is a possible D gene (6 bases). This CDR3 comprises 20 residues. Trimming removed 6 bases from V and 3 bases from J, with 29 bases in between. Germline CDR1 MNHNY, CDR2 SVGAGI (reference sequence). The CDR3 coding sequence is TGTGCCAGCAGCCCCCCCGTCTACCGTGGCCCAGGGGTGGACACCGGGGAGCTGTTTTTT. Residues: CASSPPVYRGPGVDTGELFF.

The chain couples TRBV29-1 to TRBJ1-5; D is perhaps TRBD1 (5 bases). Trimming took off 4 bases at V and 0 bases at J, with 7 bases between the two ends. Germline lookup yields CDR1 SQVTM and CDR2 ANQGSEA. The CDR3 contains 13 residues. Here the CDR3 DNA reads TGCAGCGTTGGGGGGGATAGCAATCAGCCCCAGCATTTT. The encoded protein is CSVGGDSNQPQHF.

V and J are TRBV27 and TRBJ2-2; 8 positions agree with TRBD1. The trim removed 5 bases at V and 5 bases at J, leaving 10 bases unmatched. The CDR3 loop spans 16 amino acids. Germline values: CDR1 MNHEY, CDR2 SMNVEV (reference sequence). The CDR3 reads CASSELGTGATGELFF. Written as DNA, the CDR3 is TGTGCCAGCAGTGAGCTGGGGACAGGAGCGACCGGGGAGCTGTTTTTT.

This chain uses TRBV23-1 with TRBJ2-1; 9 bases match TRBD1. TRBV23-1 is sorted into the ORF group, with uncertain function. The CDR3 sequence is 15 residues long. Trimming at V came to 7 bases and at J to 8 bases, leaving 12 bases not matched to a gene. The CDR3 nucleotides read TGCGCCAGCATACCGGGACAGGGTAACTGGCATGAGCAGTTCTTC. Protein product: CASIPGQGNWHEQFF.

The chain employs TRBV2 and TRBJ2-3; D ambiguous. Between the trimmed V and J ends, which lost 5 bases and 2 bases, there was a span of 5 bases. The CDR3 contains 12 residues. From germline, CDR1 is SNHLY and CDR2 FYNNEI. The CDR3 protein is CASSKHTDTQYF. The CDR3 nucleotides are TGTGCCAGCAGTAAACACACAGATACGCAGTATTTT.

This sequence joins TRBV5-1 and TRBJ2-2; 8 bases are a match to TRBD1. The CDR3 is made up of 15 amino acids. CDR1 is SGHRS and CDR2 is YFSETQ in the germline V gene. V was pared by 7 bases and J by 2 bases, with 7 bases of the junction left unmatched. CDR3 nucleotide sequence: TGCGCCAGCTCCTTGGACAGGGCTAACACCGGGGAGCTGTTTTTT. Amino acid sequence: CASSLDRANTGELFF. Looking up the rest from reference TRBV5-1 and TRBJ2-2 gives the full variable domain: KAGVTQTPRYLIKTRGQQVTLSCSPISGHRSVSWYQQTPGQGLQFLFEYFSETQRNKGNFPGRFSGRQFSNSRSEMNVSTLELGDSALYLCASSLDRANTGELFFGEGSRLTVL.